The entry below describes one TCR beta chain. The record originates from a study of blood T cell repertoires in COVID-19. Study details: The United States, Italy and Spain supplied acute and convalescent COVID-19 samples. Sample material is recorded as cDNA or gDNA derived from T cells, B-cell-depleted T cells, or PBMCs.

As handled by the study authors: Reference gene primer amplification gave estimated nucleated cell counts. Assay: immunoSEQ multiplex PCR; the TCRdb copy retains only in-frame clones and omits some. V, J and clone size are taken as reported in that table, and D and trimming were inferred from the DNA itself. The data hold over 400,000 clones, with 75% to 90% observed a single time. The origin of this receptor is a human donor in a cohort sampled during active COVID-19. Sequences were obtained from peripheral blood.

CDR3 nucleotides: TGTGCCAGCAGTTACTCGACCAGGGGGCGTCATTCACCCCTCCACTTT. This sequence encodes CASSYSTRGRHSPLHF. This rearrangement joins TRBV6-5 to TRBJ1-6, with 8 bases fitting TRBD1. V shed 0 bases and J 8 bases; nucleotides not matched to a gene: 6. Germline values: CDR1 MNHEY, CDR2 SVGAGI. The CDR3 totals 16 residues.